This section outlines one T cell receptor (beta chain) sequence together with its context. Its antigen is still unknown. There are no base qualities to consult, and no much larger clone falls within one base. The cohort consisted of 670 or so healthy bone marrow donors. At the time of sampling, all cohort members were nominally healthy, though unrecorded immune exposures were likely present. The donor was CMV seronegative and was included in the group of 352 seronegative cohort members. Each donor provided a peripheral blood sample, and peripheral blood mononuclear cells were used for TCR beta sequencing. Genomic DNA extraction from the blood cell samples was performed with the Qiagen DNeasy Blood Extraction Kit. Receptor libraries were prepared by the immunoSEQ multiplex PCR assay. For the multiplex PCR, a mixture combining 60 forward primers for TCR Vbeta segments and 13 reverse primers for TCR Jbeta segments was used. The CDR3 region of rearranged TCR beta genes was amplified from genomic DNA by a multiplex PCR assay. The Illumina HiSeq System was used to sequence the amplified TCR beta libraries as 87-base-pair reads. As for the authors' bioinformatics: A later analysis counted tens of millions of unique TCR beta chains across the 550 to 750 repertoires, and 10 million to 12 million of these chains were shared by at least two donors. Raw reads were error-corrected and collapsed into unique sequences with a nearest-neighbor algorithm that merged closely related sequences to remove PCR and sequencing errors. Alignment of CDR3 sequences to IMGT reference sequences was used to assign V, D and J gene segments. For a sequence to be retained, a match of at least six nucleotides was required to both a V gene segment and a J gene segment. A rearrangement counted as productive if the CDR3 had no stop codons and remained in frame with V and J, and every other rearrangement counted as non-productive. CDR3 was defined by IMGT convention, running from the second conserved V-encoded cysteine to the conserved J-encoded phenylalanine. Sequences without an unambiguous match to a single V gene segment were excluded from the earlier analysis of 500 to 700 of the donors. In an earlier analysis of 500 to 750 of the donors, V segments were called functional above 56.7% productive rearrangements and were called segregating when the between-donor standard deviation exceeded 5%. A statistical classification framework was built to diagnose cytomegalovirus status from the catalog of TCR beta chain sequences. V and J gene assignment, in a later analysis, came from comparing TCR nucleotide sequences with IMGT/GENE-DB human TR gene sequences. The TCRdist pipeline was used in a later analysis to assign CDR3 sequences and most-parsimonious VDJ recombination scenarios. A later analysis defined each TCR beta chain by its CDR3 amino acid sequence plus V-gene family, and excluded reads lacking a unique V-gene family. As a way to deal with suspected cross-contamination and a sequencing artifact, a later analysis dropped approximately 570 nucleotide sequences that were highly shared and had low generation probability. In a later analysis, a clonal expansion index for each public chain was calculated from normalized within-repertoire ranks of inferred template counts. In a later analysis, generation probabilities were computed with a VDJ recombination model fitted to out-of-frame rearrangements, and the resulting probabilities were checked against IGoR. In a later analysis, TCR-TCR, TCR-HLA and TCR-CMV co-occurrence was scored with hypergeometric tests, and a repertoire-size bias correction was applied to TCR pairs. In a later analysis, false discovery rates were estimated by permuting HLA or CMV assignments 20 times. In a later analysis, co-occurring TCRs were grouped using DBSCAN, with TCRdist sequence similarity added in when clustering inside HLA-allele-positive subsets. Repertoires with fewer than 30,000 or more than 120,000 public chains, plus five repertoires with anomalous nucleotide sharing, were excluded from co-occurrence clustering. TCRdb retrieved this table from immuneACCESS and kept in-frame rearrangements only. Not all clones are present; in checked studies, unresolved V genes account for under half, and no reason is known for the remainder. V and J calls and clone size are as listed in that table; D and trimming were resolved from the DNA. Counted in this sample were about 57,000 clones; approximately 80% of them appeared once. The ten largest clones capture 4.3% of the sample.

This sample is part of a study of cytomegalovirus exposure and HLA in healthy donors (dated by TCRdb to between 2016 and 2019). Regarding the study in general: An earlier analysis of roughly 500 of the donors reported 250 to 300 Gb of sequence data and roughly 100 million unique TCR beta sequences from 150 million to 200 million T cells. A later analysis re-analyzed previously published TCR beta repertoires from hundreds of donors and added high-resolution HLA genotyping to study TCR occurrence patterns. In a later genetic analysis, genome-wide SNP genotypes for 398 of the 666 donors were used, and that subset was treated as a discovery cohort. The study combined high-throughput TCR immunosequencing, statistical association of individual TCRs with disease status, and machine learning to predict cytomegalovirus infection status. The number of donors typed differed by locus, with roughly 620-630 for A, B, C, DRB1 and DQB1, roughly 520 for DQA1, 600 to 610 for DPA1, and roughly 450 for DPB1. HLA typing covered class I and class II loci at four-digit resolution. The later analysis used no new phenotypic data to find candidate immune exposures, relying instead on TCR beta sequences and their occurrence across donors. Donor age, sex, ethnicity and CMV serostatus were collected together with the repertoire data. Among 300 to 500 genotyped donors of the cohort, an average of approximately 220,000 unique TCR beta nucleotide sequences was sequenced per donor, of which 15% to 20% were non-productive. Roughly five DR-DQ haplotypes were handled as single units for association and clustering, since linkage in the cohort was strong. The study profiled the T cell repertoires of some 610 subjects by immunosequencing and related them to cytomegalovirus serostatus. To decide whether each TCR beta V gene segment behaved as functional or pseudogenic, an earlier analysis of some 580 of the donors relied on high-throughput TCR beta sequencing. The genetic ancestry cluster associated with self-reported Caucasian donors included 81% of the roughly 400 genotyped donors. Every discovery cohort repertoire had been produced on one sequencing platform. The study was designed to test whether signatures of past pathogen exposure could be identified by cataloging public T cell receptors. An early release that covered about 600 HLA-typed donors contained around 330 gigabases of sequencing data and 85 million to 100 million unique TCR sequences. Along with the roughly 670-subject first cohort, a separate validation cohort of around 120 different subjects was used.

On the study overall, not on this receptor specifically: A later analysis associated around 16,000 TCR beta sequences with specific HLA alleles at a false discovery rate of 0.05. It was suggested by the authors that the approach could potentially be generalized to other disease states and immunological phenotypes. The cohort was sequenced for TCR beta chains only, and without alpha or paired-chain data the features that could be detected were limited. Compared with the roughly 670-donor mean, donors in an Asian-associated ancestry cluster had fewer N-insertions in productive TCRs, according to a later genetic analysis. A later analysis found that most CMV-associated TCR beta chains appeared HLA-restricted, with HLA associations seemingly driven largely by CMV exposure. A later genetic analysis associated a missense DCLRE1C variant with V-gene and J-gene trimming of TCR beta chains, and an independent cohort replicated the association. Compared with equally common non-associated chains, HLA-associated TCR beta chains in a later analysis were more clonally expanded and had lower generation probabilities. In both the original and validation cohorts, the classifier was reported to diagnose cytomegalovirus status with high specificity and sensitivity. A further reported finding was that TCR beta sequences accurately predicted the HLA-A and HLA-B alleles for most subjects in the first cohort. Because some donors lacked HLA typing at each locus, the association tests relied only on the typed subset. A later analysis reported that several top co-occurrence clusters appeared linked to parvovirus B19, influenza, CMV and Epstein-Barr virus. The presence/absence analyses assumed that sequencing depth was roughly uniform across donors, and that assumption may not be true. The study listed 150 to 200 TCR beta chains as associated with cytomegalovirus. Approximately 16 rarely observed V segments, including chromosome 9 orphons, were excluded from the earlier analysis of approximately 500 of the donors because counts were too low. Some IMGT-functional V segments, including TRBV6-2 and TRBV6-3, could not be distinguished by the 87-base-pair reads and were therefore excluded. In vitro tests confirmed that a few of the cytomegalovirus-associated TCR beta chains recognize cytomegalovirus antigens. Most TCR sequences were observed very rarely across donors, whereas some public TCRs were present in many individuals. An earlier analysis of some 560 of the donors showed that most TCR beta V segments appeared in productive rearrangements either about 87% or about 30% of the time, which broadly matched IMGT annotations. A cluster of highly shared sequence variants was judged likely to represent a technical artifact of the sequencing pipeline. When HLA alleles, especially DR and DQ, strongly co-occurred, attributing TCR associations to individual alleles was difficult. For the cohort, immune exposure information was limited to CMV serostatus. Correlated functional status among segregating V segments might be attributable to linkage disequilibrium, but an unknown experimental factor could not be ruled out. A later analysis found that TCR association rates varied across HLA loci, with DRB1 alleles showing the most associated TCRs and HLA-C alleles the fewest.

The germline V gene sets CDR1 to KGHSH and CDR2 to LQKENI. Clipping removes 5 bases from V and 1 base from J, with 6 as the unmatched junction base count. The CDR3, cysteine through phenylalanine, is 17 amino acids long. Of all the DNA, just the CDR3 is kept, 51 bases in frame from base 1. The clonotype was recovered from a man younger than 40 in good health and CMV-seronegative. Material: PBMCs. The rearranged segments are TRBV18 and TRBJ2-2, with 11 bases matching TRBD2. The CDR3 here reads CASSSGTSGLNTGELFF. The nucleotide sequence reads as follows: TGTGCCAGCTCATCCGGGACTAGCGGTCTGAACACCGGGGAGCTGTTTTTT.